Detailed here is one T cell receptor beta chain. Its cognate antigen is unknown. The authors sequenced patients whose flow cytometry had shown CD8+CD57+ cell expansion. These data originate in a study of CD8+CD57+ T cells in acquired aplastic anemia. The wider study: DNA recovered from sorted CD4+ and CD8+ cells had a mean of approximately 3.2 ug.

Trimming shortened V by 0 bases and J by 12 bases, and 12 bases separated the two germline ends. The CDR3 covers 12 residues. Germline V lookup: CDR1 SQVTM, CDR2 ANQGSEA. Profiling of TCR beta VDJ combinations and CDR3 sequences used genomic DNA as template. TCRdb passed the reads through MiXCR, listing each CDR3 protein once. The sample has roughly 61,000 distinct CDR3 sequences; approximately 54% are singletons. General study results and limits: Patients and controls shared 25 to 35 CD8+ CDR3 sequences, which appeared highly expressed in patients and within their immunodominant clones. Researchers reported that CD8+ Simpson's diversity was not significantly different in patients versus controls.

The clonotype comes from a human donor with aplastic anemia. This chain links TRBV29-1 with TRBJ2-1; no clear D. The sample was sorted CD4+, CD8+, or CD8+CD57+ T cells (not recorded which) from PBMCs. Here the CDR3 DNA reads TGCAGCGTTGAAGATCAATCTGACGGGCAGTTCTTC. The encoded protein is CSVEDQSDGQFF.